The 26 T cell receptor beta chains below all came from one sample that was sequenced in a study of OX40 agonist ivuxolimab in advanced cancers. Using immunoSEQ multiplex PCR, the repertoire was profiled, and TCRdb retains in-frame clones only, with some absent. This sample has about 110,000 clones, with roughly 90% found just once. The specimen was CD4+ or CD8+ T cells sorted from blood, collected in a trial of the OX40 agonist ivuxolimab. Every receptor here comes from an adult with an advanced solid tumor such as melanoma, head and neck, liver or kidney cancer.

The V and J genes are TRBV7-3 and TRBJ2-3; D uncertain. Germline V gives CDR1 SGHTA, CDR2 FQGTGA. The CDR3 covers 12 residues. V lost 2 bases to trimming and J lost 3 bases, with 3 bases between them. The CDR3 DNA follows: TGTGCCAGCAGCTTACCGACAGATACGCAGTATTTT. This translates into CASSLPTDTQYF.

The J gene is TRBJ2-3, the V gene TRBV30, with 9 positions matching TRBD2. The V segment lost 4 bases and the J segment 5 bases; nucleotides outside the gene matches: 7. Germline V lookup: CDR1 GTSNPN, CDR2 SVGIG (reference sequence). This CDR3 has 14 residues. The CDR3 DNA follows: TGTGCCTGGACCAGGGGACTAGCTGGAGATACGCAGTATTTT. Its protein product is CAWTRGLAGDTQYF.

The table lists this clone with a count of one. The rearrangement links TRBV4-2 to TRBJ1-4; perhaps TRBD1 as D (5 bases). The germline V and J ends were trimmed by 0 bases and 3 bases, with 17 bases remaining between them. The CDR3 length is 18 residues. From germline, CDR1 is LGHNA and CDR2 YNFKEQ. The DNA for the CDR3 is TGTGCCAGCAGCCAAGAAGGGACGGGAGGTCCCTCTAATGAAAAACTGTTTTTT. It specifies CASSQEGTGGPSNEKLFF.

The chain uses TRBV28 and TRBJ1-2, with D tentatively TRBD1 (6 bases). This CDR3 region has 15 residues. V was trimmed by 6 bases and J by 4 bases, leaving 18 bases between them. Germline CDR1 MDHEN, CDR2 SYDVKM. CDR3 amino acids: CASRLTGPSAYGYTF. The CDR3 region has the DNA TGTGCCAGCAGACTAACAGGGCCCTCAGCCTATGGCTACACCTTC.

This chain joins TRBV7-3 and TRBJ2-2, with D maybe TRBD1 (5 bases). The CDR3 loop spans 13 amino acids. Trimming removed 5 bases at V and 8 bases at J, with 12 bases between. CDR1 SGHTA and CDR2 FQGTGA come from the germline V gene. As DNA, the CDR3 is TGTGCCAGCAGCCCGAAGAGGACAGGGGAGCTGTTTTTT. This encodes CASSPKRTGELFF.

This chain joins TRBV7-3 and TRBJ2-2; tentatively, D is TRBD1 or TRBD2 (5 bases each). Germline-derived CDR1 and CDR2 are SGHTA and FQGTGA. The CDR3 consists of 16 residues. Trimming removed 5 bases from V and 0 bases from J, with 13 bases in between. The CDR3 DNA follows: TGTGCCAGCAGCGCTCCGGGACGGACGAACACCGGGGAGCTGTTTTTT. As protein: CASSAPGRTNTGELFF. Together with reference TRBV7-3 and TRBJ2-2, the CDR3 gives the full variable domain: GAGVSQTPSNKVTEKGKYVELRCDPISGHTALYWYRQSLGQGPEFLIYFQGTGAADDSGLPNDRFFAVRPEGSVSTLKIQRTERGDSAVYLCASSAPGRTNTGELFFGEGSRLTVL.

DNA for the CDR3: TGTGCCAGCAGCTTGGGGGGCACTAGCGGGAGAAGGGTCGAGCAGTACTTC. This sequence encodes CASSLGGTSGRRVEQYF. This chain links TRBV5-4 with TRBJ2-7; 11 bases line up with TRBD2. This CDR3 region has 17 residues. V shed 0 bases and J 6 bases; nucleotides not matched to a gene: 11. Germline CDR1 is SGHNT and CDR2 is YYREEE (reference sequence).

The rearrangement uses TRBV5-1 and TRBJ2-3; 11 nucleotides match TRBD1. From germline, CDR1 is SGHRS and CDR2 YFSETQ. The CDR3 extends over 14 amino acids. V was clipped by 4 bases and J by 6 bases; unmatched bases: 4. CDR3 amino acids: CASSPGQGADTQYF. CDR3 sequence (DNA): TGCGCCAGCAGCCCCGGACAGGGGGCTGATACGCAGTATTTT.

This clone was detected only once. The rearrangement joins TRBV5-4 to TRBJ2-7, with D possibly matching TRBD2 (5 bases). The germline V gene has CDR1 SGHNT and CDR2 YYREEE (reference sequence). CDR3 size: 12 residues. V dropped 4 bases and J dropped 4 bases, with 9 bases sitting between them. Written as DNA, the CDR3 is TGTGCCAGCAGCCCTGGGGAGTACGAGCAGTACTTC. It translates to CASSPGEYEQYF.

This sequence joins TRBV18 and TRBJ1-3; 7 nucleotides agree with TRBD1. CDR1 is KGHSH, CDR2 LQKENI, per germline. The J segment lost 3 bases and the V segment lost 2 bases, leaving 4 bases of the junction unmatched. The CDR3 is 15 residues long. CDR3 coding DNA: TGTGCCAGCTCACCATCGACAGGGAGTGGAAACACCATATATTTT. It encodes CASSPSTGSGNTIYF.

This chain uses TRBV5-1 with TRBJ1-5; 9 bases align to TRBD1. CDR3 size: 14 residues. Germline lookup yields CDR1 SGHRS and CDR2 YFSETQ. The trim removed 4 bases at V and 7 bases at J, leaving 6 bases unmatched. CDR3 residues: CASSPGTGPQPQHF. The CDR3 coding sequence is TGCGCCAGCAGCCCCGGGACAGGGCCCCAGCCCCAGCATTTT.

This clone has just a few counts. The same CDR3 also results from other DNA sequences found in this sample. The chain uses TRBV25-1 and TRBJ1-2, with a weak D call TRBD1 (5 bases). V was trimmed by 3 bases and J by 8 bases, leaving 10 bases between them. The CDR3 is 12 residues long. The germline V gene encodes CDR1 MGHDK and CDR2 SYGVNS. In nucleotides, the CDR3 is TGTGCCAGCAGTGAGGGGGGGTCCGGCTACACCTTC. It codes for CASSEGGSGYTF.

The V and J genes are TRBV6-1 and TRBJ1-3, with D maybe TRBD1 (5 bases). Germline CDR1 reads MNHNS; CDR2 reads SASEGT. The CDR3 runs to 16 residues. The V end was cut by 5 bases, the J end by 0 bases, with 14 bases between. The CDR3 sequence: CASSQGAQSSGNTIYF. CDR3 in DNA: TGTGCCAGCAGTCAAGGGGCCCAGAGCTCTGGAAACACCATATATTTT.

This sequence joins TRBV20-1 and TRBJ1-3; perhaps TRBD1 as D (5 bases). The V gene's germline CDR1 is DFQATT and CDR2 SNEGSKA (reference sequence). V was trimmed by 6 bases and J by 6 bases, leaving 9 bases between them. This CDR3 comprises 11 residues. DNA of the CDR3: TGCAGTGCGAGGGGCCAAAACACCATATATTTT. As protein: CSARGQNTIYF.

The genes are TRBV28 and TRBJ1-1, with D unclear. V was cut by 1 base and J by 1 base, with 10 bases left in between. This CDR3 comprises 15 residues. In germline, CDR1 is MDHEN, CDR2 SYDVKM. In DNA form, the CDR3 reads TGTGCCAGCAGTTTATTGTCCAGCAAGAACACTGAAGCTTTCTTT. Encoded protein: CASSLLSSKNTEAFF.

This clone was seen just once. The chain couples TRBV28 to TRBJ1-4, with D perhaps matching TRBD1 (6 bases). The CDR3 spans 21 residues. Trimming cost V 5 bases and J 5 bases, with 33 bases left between them. Germline V gene data show CDR1 as MDHEN and CDR2 as SYDVKM. CDR3 bases: TGTGCCAGCAGTCCACGTCCGGACAGACAGCTTCGCAACTCGTTGAATGAAAAACTGTTTTTT. This sequence encodes CASSPRPDRQLRNSLNEKLFF.

The chain employs TRBV7-2 and TRBJ2-2; 7 bases are a match to TRBD2. The junction had 4 bases not matched to a gene; V was cut back by 2 bases and J by 1 base. CDR3 size: 16 residues. The germline gives CDR1 SGHTA, CDR2 FQGNSA. The CDR3: CASSLWLAENTGELFF. In DNA form, the CDR3 reads TGTGCCAGCAGCTTATGGCTAGCGGAGAACACCGGGGAGCTGTTTTTT.

In this sample, this clone turned up a few times. CDR3 residues: CSVEDPNEKLFF. The CDR3 DNA is TGCAGCGTTGAAGATCCGAATGAAAAACTGTTTTTT. The chain links TRBV29-1 to TRBJ1-4, with D uncertain. The CDR3 totals 12 residues. V was pared by 0 bases and J by 5 bases, with 4 bases between. Germline V CDR1 and CDR2: SQVTM, ANQGSEA.

The chain couples TRBV6-6 to TRBJ1-5; 10 nucleotides align to TRBD1. The CDR3 runs to 13 residues. V lost 6 bases, J lost 7 bases, and 3 bases stayed unmatched. Germline V gives CDR1 MNHNY, CDR2 SVGAGI (reference sequence). CDR3 loop: CASRGDRGQPQHF. CDR3 coding DNA: TGTGCCAGCAGGGGGGACAGGGGCCAGCCCCAGCATTTT.

Written as DNA, the CDR3 is TGTGCCAGCTCACCACGGCAGGGCTGGGAGACCCAGTACTTC. As protein: CASSPRQGWETQYF. The chain recombines TRBV18 with TRBJ2-5, with D possibly being TRBD1 (5 bases). From germline, CDR1 is KGHSH and CDR2 LQKENI. The V end was cut by 1 base, the J end by 5 bases, with 11 bases between. This CDR3 comprises 14 residues. Based on the CDR3 plus reference TRBV18 and TRBJ2-5, the full variable domain is NAGVMQNPRHLVRRRGQEARLRCSPMKGHSHVYWYRQLPEEGLKFMVYLQKENIIDESGMPKERFSAEFPKEGPSILRIQQVVRGDSAAYFCASSPRQGWETQYFGPGTRLLVL.

This sequence joins TRBV10-3 and TRBJ2-7; maybe TRBD2 (6 bases). Trimming removed 10 bases from V and 0 bases from J, with 19 bases in between. Germline V lookup: CDR1 ENHRY, CDR2 SYGVKD. The CDR3 consists of 15 residues. The CDR3 sequence: CATSPGLISSYEQYF. The CDR3 DNA is TGTGCCACCTCTCCGGGACTGATTAGCTCCTACGAGCAGTACTTC.

The chain recombines TRBV5-1 with TRBJ2-3; 11 bases align to TRBD2. Germline V gives CDR1 SGHRS, CDR2 YFSETQ. CDR3 size: 17 residues. With V trimmed by 5 bases and J by 2 bases, 10 bases remained unmatched. The DNA for the CDR3 is TGCGCCAGCAGGCCACTAGCGGGGGCGCTCAACACAGATACGCAGTATTTT. This translates into CASRPLAGALNTDTQYF.

J is TRBJ1-2 and V is TRBV6-6; a weak D match, TRBD1 (5 bases). Germline assignment: CDR1 MNHNY and CDR2 SVGAGI (reference sequence). Trimming took 0 bases from V and 3 from J, leaving 11 bases between them. The CDR3 has 15 amino acids. CDR3 bases: TGTGCCAGCAGTTACTCGAATCAGGGATACTATGGCTACACCTTC. Protein sequence: CASSYSNQGYYGYTF.

This sequence joins TRBV6-6 and TRBJ1-6; D uncertain. CDR3 length: 16 residues. Between the trimmed V and J ends, which lost 10 bases and 0 bases, there was a span of 16 bases. Germline CDR1 reads MNHNY; CDR2 reads SVGAGI (reference sequence). The CDR3 is CATRGQATSYNSPLHF. In DNA, the CDR3 is TGTGCCACCCGTGGGCAGGCCACCTCCTATAATTCACCCCTCCACTTT.

This clone has only a few counts. The chain combines TRBV13 with TRBJ1-5; D is unresolved. This CDR3 has 16 residues. CDR1 PRHDT and CDR2 FYEKMQ come from the germline V gene (reference sequence). Trimming cost V 0 bases and J 4 bases, with 13 bases left between them. The CDR3 nucleotides read TGTGCCAGCAGCTTAGGAGTGGCTCCGGGGAATCAGCCCCAGCATTTT. Translated, it gives CASSLGVAPGNQPQHF.

The gene calls are TRBV5-1 and TRBJ1-5; D is perhaps TRBD1 (5 bases). This CDR3 is built from 13 residues. Deletions cut 4 bases from V and 7 bases from J, with 12 bases between. Germline CDR1 SGHRS, CDR2 YFSETQ. CDR3 nucleotides: TGCGCCAGCAGCCGGGACCCTGACCAGCCCCAGCATTTT. Protein product: CASSRDPDQPQHF. The full variable domain, completed using reference TRBV5-1 and TRBJ1-5, is KAGVTQTPRYLIKTRGQQVTLSCSPISGHRSVSWYQQTPGQGLQFLFEYFSETQRNKGNFPGRFSGRQFSNSRSEMNVSTLELGDSALYLCASSRDPDQPQHFGDGTRLSIL.